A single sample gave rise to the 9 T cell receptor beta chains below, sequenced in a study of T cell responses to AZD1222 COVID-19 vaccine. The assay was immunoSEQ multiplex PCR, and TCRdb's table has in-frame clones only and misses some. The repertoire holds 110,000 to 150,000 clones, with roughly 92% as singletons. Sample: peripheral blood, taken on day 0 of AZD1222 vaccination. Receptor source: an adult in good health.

CDR3 protein: CASSIRTARGYTF. In DNA, the CDR3 is TGTGCCAGTAGTATCCGGACTGCACGAGGCTACACCTTC. The rearrangement uses TRBV19 and TRBJ1-2; D not certain. Germline V CDR1 and CDR2: LNHDA, SQIVND (reference sequence). The CDR3 runs to 13 residues. Trimming shortened V by 3 bases and J by 8 bases, and 13 bases separated the two germline ends.

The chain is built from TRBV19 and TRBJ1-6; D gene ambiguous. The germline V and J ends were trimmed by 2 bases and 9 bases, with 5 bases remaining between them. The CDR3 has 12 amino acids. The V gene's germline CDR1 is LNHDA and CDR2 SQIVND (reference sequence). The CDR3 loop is CASSIPPSPLHF. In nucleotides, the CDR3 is TGTGCCAGTAGTATACCCCCTTCACCCCTCCACTTT.

The CDR3 region has the DNA TGCGCCAGCAGTATTACCGAAGAGACCCAGTACTTC. This sequence encodes CASSITEETQYF. The chain carries TRBV10-2 and TRBJ2-5; D gene ambiguous. This CDR3 comprises 12 residues. The germline CDR1 and CDR2 sequences are WSHSY and SAAADI. V gave up 5 bases and J gave up 3 bases, with 7 bases separating them.

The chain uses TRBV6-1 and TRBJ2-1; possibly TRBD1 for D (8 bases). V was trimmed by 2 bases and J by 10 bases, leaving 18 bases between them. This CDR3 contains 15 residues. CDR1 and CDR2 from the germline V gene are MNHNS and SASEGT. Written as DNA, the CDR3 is TGTGCCAGCAGTGAACCAGGGGGCCGACTAGCCGAGCAGTTCTTC. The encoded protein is CASSEPGGRLAEQFF.

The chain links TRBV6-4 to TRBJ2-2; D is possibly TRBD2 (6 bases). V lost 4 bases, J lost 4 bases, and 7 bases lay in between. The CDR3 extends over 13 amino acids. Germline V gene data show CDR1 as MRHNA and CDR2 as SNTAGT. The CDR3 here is CASSATSTGELFF. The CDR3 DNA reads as TGTGCCAGCAGTGCGACTAGCACCGGGGAGCTGTTTTTT.

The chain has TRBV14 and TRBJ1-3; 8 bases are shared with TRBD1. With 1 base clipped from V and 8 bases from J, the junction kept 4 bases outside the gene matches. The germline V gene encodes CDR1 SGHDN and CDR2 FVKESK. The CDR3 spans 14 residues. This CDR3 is CASSQVGTGDTIYF. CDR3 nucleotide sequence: TGTGCCAGCAGCCAAGTTGGGACAGGAGACACCATATATTTT.

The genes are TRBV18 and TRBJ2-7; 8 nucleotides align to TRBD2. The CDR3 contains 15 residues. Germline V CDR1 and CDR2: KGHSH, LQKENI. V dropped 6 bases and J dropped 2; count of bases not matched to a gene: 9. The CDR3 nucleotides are TGTGCCAGCTCCCCCGAGCGGGGGACTACCTACGAGCAGTACTTC. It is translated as CASSPERGTTYEQYF. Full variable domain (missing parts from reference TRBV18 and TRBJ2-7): NAGVMQNPRHLVRRRGQEARLRCSPMKGHSHVYWYRQLPEEGLKFMVYLQKENIIDESGMPKERFSAEFPKEGPSILRIQQVVRGDSAAYFCASSPERGTTYEQYFGPGTRLTVT.

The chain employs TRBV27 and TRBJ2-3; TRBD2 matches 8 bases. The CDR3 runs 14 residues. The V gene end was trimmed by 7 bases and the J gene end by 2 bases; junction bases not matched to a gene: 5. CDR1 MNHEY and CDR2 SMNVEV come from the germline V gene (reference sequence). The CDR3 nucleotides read TGTGCCAGCACCGGCGGGGGGATCACAGATACGCAGTATTTT. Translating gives CASTGGGITDTQYF.

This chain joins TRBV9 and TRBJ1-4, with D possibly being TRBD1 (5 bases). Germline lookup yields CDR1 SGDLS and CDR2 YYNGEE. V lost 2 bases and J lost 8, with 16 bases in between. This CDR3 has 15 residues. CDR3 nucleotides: TGTGCCAGCAGCGTTGGGGACCTCCTACGGGAAAAACTGTTTTTT. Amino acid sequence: CASSVGDLLREKLFF.